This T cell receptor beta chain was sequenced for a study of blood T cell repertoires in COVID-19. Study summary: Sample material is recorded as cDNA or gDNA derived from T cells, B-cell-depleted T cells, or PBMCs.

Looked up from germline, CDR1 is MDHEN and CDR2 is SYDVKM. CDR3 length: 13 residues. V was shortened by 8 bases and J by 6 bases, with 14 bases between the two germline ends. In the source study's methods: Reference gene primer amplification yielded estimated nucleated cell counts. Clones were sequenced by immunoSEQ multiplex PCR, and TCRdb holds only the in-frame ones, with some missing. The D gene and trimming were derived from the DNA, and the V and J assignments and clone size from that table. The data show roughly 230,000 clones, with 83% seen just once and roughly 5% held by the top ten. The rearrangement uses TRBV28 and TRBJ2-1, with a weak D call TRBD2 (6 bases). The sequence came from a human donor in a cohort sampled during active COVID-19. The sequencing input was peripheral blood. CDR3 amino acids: CASAGGGVNEQFF. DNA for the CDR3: TGTGCCAGCGCCGGCGGAGGGGTCAATGAGCAGTTCTTC.